Presented here are 27 T cell receptor beta chains from one specimen sequenced in a study of cytomegalovirus exposure and HLA in healthy donors. PCR primers comprised 60 Vbeta and 13 Jbeta primers. Produced via immunoSEQ multiplex PCR; TCRdb's table is partial and in-frame only. The repertoire includes 90,000 to 150,000 clones, 65% to 80% of them detected once, and approximately 5.5% sits in the top ten. The sequenced material came from PBMCs. Receptors were obtained from a man in his late teens or twenties in good health and CMV-seropositive.

The rearrangement uses TRBV28 and TRBJ1-5, with D tentatively TRBD1 (5 bases). This CDR3 has 13 residues. V lost 11 bases, J lost 0 bases, and 11 bases lay in between. The germline gives CDR1 MDHEN, CDR2 SYDVKM. This CDR3 is CAGGGYSNQPQHF. Here the CDR3 DNA reads TGTGCCGGGGGGGGGTATAGCAATCAGCCCCAGCATTTT. Looking up the rest from reference TRBV28 and TRBJ1-5 gives the full variable domain: DVKVTQSSRYLVKRTGEKVFLECVQDMDHENMFWYRQDPGLGLRLIYFSYDVKMKEKGDIPEGYSVSREKKERFSLILESASTNQTSMYLCAGGGYSNQPQHFGDGTRLSIL.

This chain joins TRBV19 and TRBJ2-1; D perhaps matches TRBD2 (6 bases). V lost 9 bases and J lost 0, with 18 bases in between. The V gene's germline CDR1 is LNHDA and CDR2 SQIVND (reference sequence). CDR3 size: 16 residues. The CDR3 loop reads CASHSLGLTSYNEQFF. The CDR3 nucleotides are TGTGCCAGCCACTCCCTGGGACTTACCTCCTACAATGAGCAGTTCTTC.

This chain uses TRBV7-6 with TRBJ2-7, with D unresolved. The CDR3 is 12 amino acids. The V end lost 0 bases, the J end lost 5 bases, and 5 bases lay between the germline ends. Germline loops: CDR1 SGHVS, CDR2 FNYEAQ. The CDR3 DNA reads as TGTGCCAGCAGCTTAGCGTCTGACGAGCAGTACTTC. Its translation: CASSLASDEQYF.

V is TRBV5-8 and J is TRBJ2-1, with 11 bases lining up with TRBD2. This CDR3 spans 14 amino acids. V gave up 4 bases and J gave up 5 bases; unmatched junction bases: 2. Germline loops: CDR1 SGHTS, CDR2 YDEGEE. This CDR3 is CASSAGLADNEQFF. CDR3 DNA sequence: TGTGCCAGCAGCGCGGGACTAGCGGACAATGAGCAGTTCTTC.

The CDR3 nucleotides read TGTGCCAGCAGCCCTACAGGGTTAGGGTATGGCTACACCTTC. Protein product: CASSPTGLGYGYTF. The rearrangement links TRBV5-6 to TRBJ1-2; D is perhaps TRBD1 (6 bases). Germline CDR1 reads SGHDT; CDR2 reads YYEEEE. Trimming stripped 4 bases from V and 5 bases from J, with 15 bases between. CDR3 length equals 14 residues.

The rearrangement links TRBV29-1 to TRBJ2-3, with D tentatively TRBD2 (5 bases). The CDR3 is 8 residues long. Germline V gives CDR1 SQVTM, CDR2 ANQGSEA. The DNA for the CDR3 is TGCAGTGCGGGTACGCAGTATTTT. Its translation: CSAGTQYF.

For this clone: Additional DNA sequences in this sample encode the identical CDR3. The chain recombines TRBV12-5 with TRBJ2-7; 9 bases map to TRBD2. V gave up 1 base and J gave up 2 bases; unmatched junction bases: 0. From germline, CDR1 is LGHNT and CDR2 FRNRAP. The CDR3 spans 14 residues. CDR3 DNA sequence: TGTGCTAGTGGTTTGGGACTAGCGGCCTACGAGCAGTACTTC. Protein product: CASGLGLAAYEQYF.

V is TRBV30 and J is TRBJ2-1, with TRBD2 identical over 10 bases. Per germline, CDR1 GTSNPN and CDR2 SVGIG (reference sequence). The CDR3 is made up of 14 amino acids. The trim removed 4 bases at V and 4 bases at J, leaving 4 bases unmatched. CDR3 DNA: TGTGCCTGGACCGGACTAGCGGTTTACAATGAGCAGTTCTTC. It yields the protein CAWTGLAVYNEQFF.

The V gene is TRBV4-1, the J gene TRBJ1-4, with D hard to call. The germline V and J ends were trimmed by 1 base and 7 bases, with 16 bases remaining between them. This CDR3 spans 16 amino acids. The germline gives CDR1 MGHRA, CDR2 YSYEKL. DNA for the CDR3: TGCGCCAGCAGCCAAGGAGGCCCTGAGATCGGTGAAAAACTGTTTTTT. This codes for CASSQGGPEIGEKLFF.

V and J are TRBV5-1 and TRBJ2-3, with D possibly being TRBD2 (5 bases). This CDR3 has 14 amino acids. Per germline, CDR1 SGHRS and CDR2 YFSETQ. Trimming removed 2 bases at V and 6 bases at J, with 13 bases between. The CDR3 sequence: CASSFPGIFDTQYF. CDR3 sequence (DNA): TGCGCCAGCAGCTTCCCCGGGATTTTTGATACGCAGTATTTT.

The chain links TRBV7-2 to TRBJ1-4; 10 bases are a match to TRBD1. The V gene's germline CDR1 is SGHTA and CDR2 FQGNSA. CDR3 size: 16 residues. V lost 5 bases and J lost 3; bases outside the gene matches: 6. Here the CDR3 DNA reads TGTGCCAGCAGCCGGACAGGGGGATTGGCTAATGAAAAACTGTTTTTT. Protein sequence: CASSRTGGLANEKLFF.

This clone was seen only a few times. This sequence joins TRBV7-6 and TRBJ2-2; 8 bases align to TRBD1. Germline V gene data show CDR1 as SGHVS and CDR2 as FNYEAQ. Trimming removed 5 bases from V and 2 bases from J; junction bases left unmatched: 4. CDR3 length: 15 residues. The CDR3 sequence: CASSVQGDNTGELFF. DNA for the CDR3: TGTGCCAGCAGCGTACAGGGGGATAACACCGGGGAGCTGTTTTTT.

The rearrangement joins TRBV27 to TRBJ1-3; D might be TRBD1 (6 bases). This CDR3 has 15 residues. Germline-derived CDR1 and CDR2 are MNHEY and SMNVEV (reference sequence). With 4 bases removed from V and 3 bases from J, the gap between germline ends came to 13 bases. The CDR3 here is CASSSGGAYGNTIYF. Here the CDR3 DNA reads TGTGCCAGCAGTTCGGGGGGGGCTTATGGAAACACCATATATTTT.

A few counts support this clone. The chain is built from TRBV6-4 and TRBJ2-3, with 8 bases that match TRBD2. This CDR3 has 15 residues. Germline trimming cut 2 bases from V and 4 bases from J; bases unmatched to any gene: 5. Germline V lookup: CDR1 MRHNA, CDR2 SNTAGT. CDR3 in DNA: TGTGCCAGCAGTGACCGAGCGGGAGCCGCAGATACGCAGTATTTT. It encodes CASSDRAGAADTQYF.

The chain carries TRBV5-4 and TRBJ1-2; TRBD1 agrees at 9 bases. The CDR3 runs 16 residues. The germline V gene has CDR1 SGHNT and CDR2 YYREEE (reference sequence). The J segment lost 5 bases and the V segment lost 1 base, leaving 9 bases of the junction unmatched. CDR3: CASSLLRGTGFYGYTF. CDR3 nucleotide sequence: TGTGCCAGCAGCTTGCTTCGCGGGACAGGGTTTTATGGCTACACCTTC.

The chain links TRBV19 to TRBJ2-1, with D hard to call. Trimming pared 8 bases from V and 3 bases from J, leaving 11 bases between. This CDR3 is built from 13 residues. CDR1 and CDR2 (germline): LNHDA, SQIVND (reference sequence). The CDR3 here is CASERGGYNEQFF. The CDR3 nucleotides are TGTGCCAGTGAAAGAGGCGGCTACAATGAGCAGTTCTTC.

The genes are TRBV11-2 and TRBJ2-1; a possible D gene is TRBD2 (7 bases). Germline V gene lookup returns CDR1 SGHAT and CDR2 FQNNGV. This CDR3 is 15 amino acids long. V lost 2 bases to trimming and J lost 4 bases, with 12 bases between them. The CDR3 DNA is TGTGCCAGCAGCTTACGGGGGGCAGAGTACAATGAGCAGTTCTTC. Translated, it gives CASSLRGAEYNEQFF.

V and J are TRBV9 and TRBJ2-3; tentative D call: TRBD1 (6 bases). The V gene lost 3 bases and the J gene lost 11 bases, with 13 bases spanning the gap. This CDR3 region has 12 residues. Germline V gene data show CDR1 as SGDLS and CDR2 as YYNGEE. In DNA form, the CDR3 reads TGTGCCAGCAGCGGGCACAGGGATTTGCAGTATTTT. Amino acids: CASSGHRDLQYF.

The chain joins TRBV19 to TRBJ2-1, with 10 positions matching TRBD2. Germline CDR1 reads LNHDA; CDR2 reads SQIVND (reference sequence). The V segment lost 10 bases and the J segment 5 bases; nucleotides outside the gene matches: 8. The CDR3 runs to 14 residues. The CDR3 here is CATIERGGNNEQFF. CDR3 coding DNA: TGTGCCACTATCGAGCGGGGGGGCAACAATGAGCAGTTCTTC.

This chain links TRBV7-9 with TRBJ1-1, with D perhaps TRBD1 (6 bases). The germline gives CDR1 SEHNR, CDR2 FQNEAQ (reference sequence). CDR3 length: 14 residues. The ends were cut back, 5 bases at V and 1 base at J, with 11 bases in the middle. CDR3: CASSLGHANTEAFF. In DNA, the CDR3 is TGTGCCAGCAGCCTGGGACACGCGAACACTGAAGCTTTCTTT.

The table lists this clone with a few counts. This rearrangement joins TRBV4-2 to TRBJ1-2; 9 bases are shared with TRBD1. This CDR3 contains 14 residues. CDR1 is LGHNA and CDR2 is YNFKEQ in the germline V gene. The trim removed 0 bases at V and 7 bases at J, leaving 3 bases unmatched. The CDR3 loop is CASSQDRQGVGYTF. The CDR3 nucleotides are TGTGCCAGCAGCCAAGATCGACAGGGGGTTGGCTACACCTTC.

V and J are TRBV11-3 and TRBJ2-7, with a tentative D call TRBD2 (5 bases). V lost 5 bases and J 2 bases, leaving 13 bases between the germline ends. CDR3 length: 14 amino acids. Germline V gene sequence: CDR1 SGHNT, CDR2 YENEEA. The CDR3 DNA sequence: TGTGCCAGCAGCCCACAAAGCGGCACCTACGAGCAGTACTTC. This encodes CASSPQSGTYEQYF.

This clone was observed a single time. V and J are TRBV19 and TRBJ2-1; possible D gene TRBD1, 6 bases. The CDR3 consists of 14 residues. Germline V CDR1 and CDR2: LNHDA, SQIVND (reference sequence). V lost 5 bases to trimming and J lost 8 bases, with 16 bases between them. The CDR3 bases are TGTGCCAGTAGTTCCAGACAGGACCTTCATGAGCAGTTCTTC. Its protein is CASSSRQDLHEQFF.

This clone was seen more than once but under ten times. The CDR3 coding sequence is TGTGCCAGCAAACCATCCGGAGGGACGAACACTGAAGCTTTCTTT. It encodes CASKPSGGTNTEAFF. The chain is built from TRBV6-5 and TRBJ1-1; TRBD1 is a possible D gene (5 bases). Germline CDR1 MNHEY, CDR2 SVGAGI. Trimming left V 7 bases short and J 1 base short, with 16 bases between. CDR3 length: 15 amino acids.

The chain couples TRBV4-1 to TRBJ2-7; D uncertain. The V end was cut by 0 bases, the J end by 0 bases, with 6 bases between. Germline CDR1 is MGHRA and CDR2 is YSYEKL. The CDR3 totals 14 residues. CDR3 region: CASSQEYSSYEQYF. CDR3 bases: TGCGCCAGCAGCCAAGAATACAGCTCCTACGAGCAGTACTTC.

The chain combines TRBV13 with TRBJ2-1; 12 nucleotides align to TRBD1. The germline gives CDR1 PRHDT, CDR2 FYEKMQ (reference sequence). The CDR3 is made up of 16 amino acids. V dropped 3 bases and J dropped 7; count of bases not matched to a gene: 7. CDR3 in DNA: TGTGCCAGCAGCTTTAGAGGGACAGGGGGCGTAAATGAGCAGTTCTTC. Translation: CASSFRGTGGVNEQFF.

This clone appeared once. The chain combines TRBV9 with TRBJ1-1; a possible D gene is TRBD1 (5 bases). Germline CDR1 SGDLS, CDR2 YYNGEE. The ends were cut back, 0 bases at V and 3 bases at J, with 9 bases in the middle. The CDR3 is 14 amino acids. DNA of the CDR3: TGTGCCAGCAGCGTAGTAGGAGGGGACACTGAAGCTTTCTTT. Translated: CASSVVGGDTEAFF.